The next 17 T cell receptor beta chains were all read from a single sample in a study of neoadjuvant anti-PD-1 for oral cavity cancer. TCRdb's table, derived via immunoSEQ multiplex PCR, lists solely in-frame clones and lacks some. The sample consists of 15,000 to 20,000 clones, about two thirds of them appearing once. The sequences come from PBMCs, collected before nivolumab (anti-PD-1) treatment. These receptors all stem from a person aged 40-85 years with oral cavity squamous cell carcinoma.

V gene TRBV19 combines with J gene TRBJ1-3, with a possible D match to TRBD1 (5 bases). This CDR3 is built from 16 residues. CDR1 and CDR2 (germline): LNHDA, SQIVND (reference sequence). Trimming stripped 3 bases from V and 0 bases from J, with 12 bases between. CDR3 in amino acids: CASSIDRSSSGNTIYF. The DNA for the CDR3 is TGTGCCAGTAGTATTGACAGATCAAGCTCTGGAAACACCATATATTTT.

The chain recombines TRBV20-1 with TRBJ1-2; no definite D call. The CDR3 sequence is 8 residues long. Germline V lookup: CDR1 DFQATT, CDR2 SNEGSKA (reference sequence). Here the CDR3 reads CRPPGYTF. CDR3 DNA: TGCAGACCCCCTGGCTACACCTTC.

The chain has TRBV28 and TRBJ2-7; D is uncertain. V was pared by 5 bases and J by 3 bases, with 11 bases between. The CDR3 runs 13 residues. The V gene's germline CDR1 is MDHEN and CDR2 SYDVKM. The CDR3, as DNA: TGTGCCAGCAGTCCCGGTAACCTCTACGAGCAGTACTTC. This gives the protein CASSPGNLYEQYF.

This rearrangement joins TRBV10-3 to TRBJ2-1, with 11 bases aligning to TRBD1. The germline gives CDR1 ENHRY, CDR2 SYGVKD. J was trimmed by 1 base and V by 6 bases; bases with no gene match: 5. The CDR3 totals 16 residues. Here the CDR3 reads CAISGQGAQSYNEQFF. The CDR3 region has the DNA TGTGCCATCAGCGGACAGGGGGCTCAATCCTACAATGAGCAGTTCTTC.

The chain joins TRBV7-2 to TRBJ2-2; D remains ambiguous. The CDR3 has 14 amino acids. Deletions cut 5 bases from V and 4 bases from J, with 11 bases between. Germline assignment: CDR1 SGHTA and CDR2 FQGNSA. This chain's CDR3 is CASSPTLSTGELFF. The CDR3 bases are TGTGCCAGCAGCCCCACCCTTAGCACCGGGGAGCTGTTTTTT.

The V gene is TRBV5-1, the J gene TRBJ1-1; 7 bases align to TRBD1. CDR1 SGHRS and CDR2 YFSETQ come from the germline V gene. J lost 3 bases, V lost 6 bases, and 8 bases had no gene match. This CDR3 has 14 amino acids. The CDR3 region is CASNPGTADTEAFF. In nucleotides, the CDR3 is TGCGCCAGCAACCCCGGGACAGCGGACACTGAAGCTTTCTTT.

V gene TRBV4-1 combines with J gene TRBJ1-5, with D tentatively TRBD1 (5 bases). Germline V gene data show CDR1 as MGHRA and CDR2 as YSYEKL. The CDR3 covers 17 residues. Trimming pared 1 base from V and 0 bases from J, leaving 13 bases between. The CDR3 nucleotides read TGCGCCAGCAGCCAAGCTGAGGGGTTCACTAGCAATCAGCCCCAGCATTTT. Protein sequence: CASSQAEGFTSNQPQHF.

The gene calls are TRBV9 and TRBJ2-7, with TRBD2 identical over 13 bases. Trimming cost V 2 bases and J 6 bases; bases outside gene matches: 8. This CDR3 comprises 16 residues. Looked up from germline, CDR1 is SGDLS and CDR2 is YYNGEE. CDR3 amino acids: CASSVGGLAGDLEQYF. CDR3 sequence (DNA): TGTGCCAGCAGCGTTGGCGGACTAGCGGGAGACCTCGAGCAGTACTTC.

The chain couples TRBV29-1 to TRBJ1-2, with 9 nucleotides matching TRBD1. After removal of 4 bases from V and 10 bases from J, the junction contained 4 bases not matched to a gene. This CDR3 spans 11 amino acids. The germline CDR1 and CDR2 sequences are SQVTM and ANQGSEA. The CDR3 DNA reads TGCAGCGTTGCGGGACAGGGTGCCTACACCTTC. This sequence encodes CSVAGQGAYTF.

This sequence joins TRBV27 and TRBJ2-1; no reliable D call. The CDR3 totals 11 residues. The V and J ends lost 7 bases and 9 bases respectively, with 10 bases between them. Germline V gives CDR1 MNHEY, CDR2 SMNVEV (reference sequence). In DNA, the CDR3 is TGTGCCAGCACCCCCCCGGGTGAGCAGTTCTTC. The encoded protein is CASTPPGEQFF.

V and J are TRBV28 and TRBJ1-2; tentative D call: TRBD1 (6 bases). Germline CDR1 MDHEN, CDR2 SYDVKM. This CDR3 comprises 11 residues. Trimming removed 7 bases from V and 8 bases from J, with 11 bases in between. The DNA for the CDR3 is TGTGCCAGCACCGAGGGGGGCGGCTACACCTTC. Translation gives CASTEGGGYTF.

This clone was observed a few times. This rearrangement joins TRBV5-1 to TRBJ2-7; the match to TRBD2 covers 7 bases. With V trimmed by 1 base and J by 0 bases, 4 bases remained unmatched. This CDR3 has 15 residues. CDR1 and CDR2 from the germline V gene are SGHRS and YFSETQ. CDR3 bases: TGCGCCAGCAGCTTGATGGGCGGGAGCTCCTACGAGCAGTACTTC. Translated: CASSLMGGSSYEQYF. The full variable domain, completed using reference TRBV5-1 and TRBJ2-7, is KAGVTQTPRYLIKTRGQQVTLSCSPISGHRSVSWYQQTPGQGLQFLFEYFSETQRNKGNFPGRFSGRQFSNSRSEMNVSTLELGDSALYLCASSLMGGSSYEQYFGPGTRLTVT.

This chain connects TRBV7-6 to TRBJ2-6; 10 bases agree with TRBD1. The CDR3 extends over 20 amino acids. Germline V CDR1 and CDR2: SGHVS, FNYEAQ. V lost 1 base to trimming and J lost 2 bases; unmatched junction nucleotides: 11. As DNA, the CDR3 is TGTGCCAGCAGCTTAGTTCTCGGGCGACAGGGGGCAGCTGGGGCCAACGTCCTGACTTTC. Translating it yields CASSLVLGRQGAAGANVLTF. The variable domain in full, with the rest retrieved from reference TRBV7-6 and TRBJ2-6, is GAGVSQSPRYKVTKRGQDVALRCDPISGHVSLYWYRQALGQGPEFLTYFNYEAQQDKSGLPNDRFSAERPEGSISTLTIQRTEQRDSAMYRCASSLVLGRQGAAGANVLTFGAGSRLTVL.

This clone was counted only a few times. The rearrangement uses TRBV19 and TRBJ2-3; D is perhaps TRBD2 (6 bases). This CDR3 is 13 amino acids long. Trimming stripped 8 bases from V and 6 bases from J, with 15 bases between. Germline V lookup: CDR1 LNHDA, CDR2 SQIVND (reference sequence). This CDR3 is CASHAAGTDTQYF. The DNA of the CDR3 is TGTGCCAGTCACGCCGCGGGAACTGATACGCAGTATTTT.

The chain's CDR3 is CASSLPGEQYF. The CDR3 nucleotides read TGTGCCAGCAGTTTGCCGGGTGAGCAGTACTTC. The chain uses TRBV7-9 and TRBJ2-7; D is undetermined. Germline lookup yields CDR1 SEHNR and CDR2 FQNEAQ (reference sequence). V was pared by 6 bases and J by 7 bases, with 10 bases between. The CDR3 is 11 residues long.

This sequence joins TRBV30 and TRBJ1-2; D not certain. The CDR3 consists of 16 residues. Germline V gene sequence: CDR1 GTSNPN, CDR2 SVGIG (reference sequence). Trimming pared 1 base from V and 4 bases from J, leaving 19 bases between. The CDR3 sequence: CAWSERLHQESYGYTF. The CDR3 bases are TGTGCCTGGAGTGAGCGCCTACATCAGGAATCCTATGGCTACACCTTC.

The CDR3 loop is CASSLAPGRASNTGELFF. CDR3 DNA: TGTGCCAGCAGCTTAGCGCCCGGGCGGGCAAGCAACACCGGGGAGCTGTTTTTT. The chain recombines TRBV11-3 with TRBJ2-2; D might be TRBD2 (5 bases). Trimming cost V 1 base and J 2 bases, with 17 bases left between them. Per germline, CDR1 SGHNT and CDR2 YENEEA. The CDR3 runs 18 residues.